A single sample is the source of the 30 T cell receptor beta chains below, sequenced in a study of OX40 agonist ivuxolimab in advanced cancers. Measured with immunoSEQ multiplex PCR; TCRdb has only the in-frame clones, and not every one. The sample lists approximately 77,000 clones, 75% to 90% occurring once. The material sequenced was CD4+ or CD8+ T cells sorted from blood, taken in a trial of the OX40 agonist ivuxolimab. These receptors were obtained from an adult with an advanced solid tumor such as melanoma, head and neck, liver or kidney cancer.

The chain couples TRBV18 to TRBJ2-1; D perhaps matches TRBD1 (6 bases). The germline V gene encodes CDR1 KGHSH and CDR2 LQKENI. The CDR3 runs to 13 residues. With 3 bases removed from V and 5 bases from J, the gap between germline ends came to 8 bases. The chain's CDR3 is CASSPDSDNEQFF. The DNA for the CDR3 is TGTGCCAGCTCACCGGACAGTGACAATGAGCAGTTCTTC.

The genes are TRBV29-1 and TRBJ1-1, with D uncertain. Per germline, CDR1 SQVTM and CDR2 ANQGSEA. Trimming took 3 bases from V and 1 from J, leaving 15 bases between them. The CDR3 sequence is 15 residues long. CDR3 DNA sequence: TGCAGCGTTGATGCAGGCGGGCGTTCGAACACTGAAGCTTTCTTT. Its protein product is CSVDAGGRSNTEAFF.

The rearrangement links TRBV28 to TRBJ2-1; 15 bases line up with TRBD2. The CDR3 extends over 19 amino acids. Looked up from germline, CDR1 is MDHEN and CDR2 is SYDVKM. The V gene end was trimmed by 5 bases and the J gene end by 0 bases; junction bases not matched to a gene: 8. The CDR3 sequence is CASSPPGLAGGSSYNEQFF. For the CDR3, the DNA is TGTGCCAGCAGTCCCCCGGGACTAGCGGGGGGAAGCTCCTACAATGAGCAGTTCTTC.

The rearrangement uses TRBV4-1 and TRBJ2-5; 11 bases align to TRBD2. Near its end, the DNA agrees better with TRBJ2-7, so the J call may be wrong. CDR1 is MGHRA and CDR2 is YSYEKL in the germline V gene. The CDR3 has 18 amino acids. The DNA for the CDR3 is TGCGCCAGCAGCCAATTGCTCTATGGGACTAGCGGAAGCTACGAGCAGTACTTC. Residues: CASSQLLYGTSGSYEQYF.

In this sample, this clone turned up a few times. CDR3 residues: CASSLSGTTNTEAFF. The CDR3 nucleotides are TGTGCCAGCAGCTTATCTGGGACTACGAACACTGAAGCTTTCTTT. This chain links TRBV7-3 with TRBJ1-1, with D possibly being TRBD1 (5 bases). V gave up 2 bases and J gave up 1 base, with 11 bases separating them. This CDR3 has 15 residues. The germline V gene has CDR1 SGHTA and CDR2 FQGTGA.

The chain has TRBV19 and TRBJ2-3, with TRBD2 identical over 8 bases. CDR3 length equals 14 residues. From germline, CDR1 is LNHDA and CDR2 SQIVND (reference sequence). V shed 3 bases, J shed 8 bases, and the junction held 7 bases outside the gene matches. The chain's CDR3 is CASSIGTSKVTQYF. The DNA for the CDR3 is TGTGCCAGTAGTATCGGGACTAGTAAGGTTACGCAGTATTTT. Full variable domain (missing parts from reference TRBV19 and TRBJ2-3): DGGITQSPKYLFRKEGQNVTLSCEQNLNHDAMYWYRQDPGQGLRLIYYSQIVNDFQKGDIAEGYSVSREKKESFPLTVTSAQKNPTAFYLCASSIGTSKVTQYFGPGTRLTVL.

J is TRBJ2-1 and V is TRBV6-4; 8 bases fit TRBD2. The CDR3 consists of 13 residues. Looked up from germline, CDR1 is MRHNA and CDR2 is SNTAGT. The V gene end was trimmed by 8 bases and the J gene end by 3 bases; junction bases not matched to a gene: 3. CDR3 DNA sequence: TGTGCCAGCTCGACTAGCGTCTACAATGAGCAGTTCTTC. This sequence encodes CASSTSVYNEQFF.

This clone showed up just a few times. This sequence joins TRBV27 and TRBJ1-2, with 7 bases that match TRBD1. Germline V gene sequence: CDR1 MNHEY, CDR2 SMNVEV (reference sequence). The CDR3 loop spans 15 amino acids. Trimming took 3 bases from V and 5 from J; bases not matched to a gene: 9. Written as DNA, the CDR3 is TGTGCCAGCAGTTTTAGGGACAGCCAAAGTTATGGCTACACCTTC. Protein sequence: CASSFRDSQSYGYTF.

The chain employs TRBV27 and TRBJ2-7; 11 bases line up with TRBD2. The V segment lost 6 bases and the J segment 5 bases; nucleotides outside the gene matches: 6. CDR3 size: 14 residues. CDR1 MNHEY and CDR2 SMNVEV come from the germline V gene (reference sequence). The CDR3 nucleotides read TGTGCCAGCAGGGATAGCGGGAGGGCCCACGAGCAGTACTTC. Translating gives CASRDSGRAHEQYF.

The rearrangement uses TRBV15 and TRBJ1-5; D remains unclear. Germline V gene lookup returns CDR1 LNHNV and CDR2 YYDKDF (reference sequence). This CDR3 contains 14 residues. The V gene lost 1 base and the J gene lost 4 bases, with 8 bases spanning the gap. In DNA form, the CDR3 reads TGTGCCACCAGCAGAGGAAGGGAAAATCAGCCCCAGCATTTT. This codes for CATSRGRENQPQHF.

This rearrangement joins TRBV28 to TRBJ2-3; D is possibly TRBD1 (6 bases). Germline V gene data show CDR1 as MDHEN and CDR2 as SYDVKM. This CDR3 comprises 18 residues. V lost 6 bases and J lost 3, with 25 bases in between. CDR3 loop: CASSPPGQSPFRTDTQYF. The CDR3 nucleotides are TGTGCCAGCAGCCCTCCGGGACAATCCCCCTTTCGAACAGATACGCAGTATTTT.

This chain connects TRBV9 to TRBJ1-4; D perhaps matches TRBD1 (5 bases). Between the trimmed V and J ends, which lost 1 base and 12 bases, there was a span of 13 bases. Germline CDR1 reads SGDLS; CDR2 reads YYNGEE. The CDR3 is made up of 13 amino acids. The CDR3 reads CASSVTGTGELFF. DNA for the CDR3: TGTGCCAGCAGCGTAACAGGCACGGGGGAACTGTTTTTT.

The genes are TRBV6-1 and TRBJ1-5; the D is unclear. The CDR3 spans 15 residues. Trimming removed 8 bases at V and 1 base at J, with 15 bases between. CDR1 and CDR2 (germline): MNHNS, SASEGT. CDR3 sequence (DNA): TGTGCCAGCTCGTTAGCCGGGAGCAGCAATCAGCCCCAGCATTTT. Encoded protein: CASSLAGSSNQPQHF.

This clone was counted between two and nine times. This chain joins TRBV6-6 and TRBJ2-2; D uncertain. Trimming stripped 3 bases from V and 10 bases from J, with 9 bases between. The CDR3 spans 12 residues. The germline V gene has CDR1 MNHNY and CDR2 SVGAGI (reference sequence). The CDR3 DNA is TGTGCCAGCAGTTATTTTGGTCCGGAGCTGTTTTTT. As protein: CASSYFGPELFF.

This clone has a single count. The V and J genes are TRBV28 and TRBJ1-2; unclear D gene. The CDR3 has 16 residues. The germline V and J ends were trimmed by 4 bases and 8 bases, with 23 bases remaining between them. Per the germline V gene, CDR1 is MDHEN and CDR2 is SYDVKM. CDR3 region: CASSSPSGGSFGGYTF. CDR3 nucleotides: TGTGCCAGCAGTTCACCGTCGGGAGGCTCCTTTGGGGGCTACACCTTC.

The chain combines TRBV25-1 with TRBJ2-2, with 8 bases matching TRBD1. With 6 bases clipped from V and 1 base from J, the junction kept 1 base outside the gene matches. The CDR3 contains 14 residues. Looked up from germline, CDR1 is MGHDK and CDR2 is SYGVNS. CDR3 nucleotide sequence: TGTGCCAGCAGCGGGACAGGGAACACCGGGGAGCTGTTTTTT. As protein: CASSGTGNTGELFF.

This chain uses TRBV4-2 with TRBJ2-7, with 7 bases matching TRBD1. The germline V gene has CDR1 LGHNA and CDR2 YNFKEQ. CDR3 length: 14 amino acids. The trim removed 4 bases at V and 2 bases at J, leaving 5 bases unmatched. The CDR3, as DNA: TGTGCCAGCAGCCCCGGGACAGTCCCCTACGAGCAGTACTTC. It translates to CASSPGTVPYEQYF.

CDR3 sequence: CASSEDPGGNTEAFF. The CDR3 DNA reads TGTGCCAGCAGTGAAGACCCAGGGGGGAACACTGAAGCTTTCTTT. This chain connects TRBV6-4 to TRBJ1-1; TRBD1 matches at 7 bases. Per germline, CDR1 MRHNA and CDR2 SNTAGT. The CDR3 has 15 amino acids. With V trimmed by 3 bases and J by 1 base, 5 bases remained unmatched.

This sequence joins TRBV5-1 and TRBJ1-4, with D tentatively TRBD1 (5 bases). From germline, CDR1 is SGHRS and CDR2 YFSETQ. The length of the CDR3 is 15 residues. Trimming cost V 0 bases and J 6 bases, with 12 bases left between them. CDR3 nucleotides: TGCGCCAGCAGCTTGGGGACAATCTCCTATGAAAAACTGTTTTTT. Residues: CASSLGTISYEKLFF.

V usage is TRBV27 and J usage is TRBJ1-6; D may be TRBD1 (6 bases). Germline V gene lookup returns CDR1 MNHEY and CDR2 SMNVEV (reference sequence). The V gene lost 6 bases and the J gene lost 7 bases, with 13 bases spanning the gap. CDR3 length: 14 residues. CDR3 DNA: TGTGCCAGCAGGGTTGGGGGGACAAATTCACCCCTCCACTTT. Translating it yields CASRVGGTNSPLHF.

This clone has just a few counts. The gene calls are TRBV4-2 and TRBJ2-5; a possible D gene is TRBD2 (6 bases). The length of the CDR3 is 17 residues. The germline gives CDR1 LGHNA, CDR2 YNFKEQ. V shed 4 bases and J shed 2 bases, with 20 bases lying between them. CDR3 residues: CASSLRRGGASQETQYF. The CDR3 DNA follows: TGTGCCAGCAGCCTCAGACGCGGCGGGGCGAGTCAAGAGACCCAGTACTTC.

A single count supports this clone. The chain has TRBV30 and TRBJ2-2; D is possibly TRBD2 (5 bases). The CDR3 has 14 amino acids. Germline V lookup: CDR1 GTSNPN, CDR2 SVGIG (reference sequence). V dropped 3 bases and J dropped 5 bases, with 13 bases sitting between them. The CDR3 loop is CAWRRESATGELFF. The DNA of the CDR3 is TGTGCCTGGAGGAGGGAGAGCGCTACCGGGGAGCTGTTTTTT.

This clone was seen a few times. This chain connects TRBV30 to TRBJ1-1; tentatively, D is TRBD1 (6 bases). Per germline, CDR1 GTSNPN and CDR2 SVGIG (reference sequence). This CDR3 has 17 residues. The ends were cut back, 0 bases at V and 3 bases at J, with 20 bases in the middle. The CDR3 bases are TGTGCCTGGAGTGTAGAATGGCAGTCAAGGGGGGACACTGAAGCTTTCTTT. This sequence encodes CAWSVEWQSRGDTEAFF.

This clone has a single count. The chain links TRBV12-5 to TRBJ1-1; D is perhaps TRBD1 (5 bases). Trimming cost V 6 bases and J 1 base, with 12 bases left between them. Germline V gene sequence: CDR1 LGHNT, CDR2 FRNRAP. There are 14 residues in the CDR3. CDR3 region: CASGQGGENTEAFF. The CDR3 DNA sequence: TGTGCTAGTGGCCAGGGAGGGGAGAACACTGAAGCTTTCTTT. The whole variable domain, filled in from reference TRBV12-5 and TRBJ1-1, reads DARVTQTPRHKVTEMGQEVTMRCQPILGHNTVFWYRQTMMQGLELLAYFRNRAPLDDSGMPKDRFSAEMPDATLATLKIQPSEPRDSAVYFCASGQGGENTEAFFGQGTRLTVV.

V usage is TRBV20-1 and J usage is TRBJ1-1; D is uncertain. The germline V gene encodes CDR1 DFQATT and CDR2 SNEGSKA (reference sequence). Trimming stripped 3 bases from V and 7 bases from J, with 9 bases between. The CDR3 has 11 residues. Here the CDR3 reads CSARRQIEAFF. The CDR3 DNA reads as TGCAGTGCTAGGCGGCAAATTGAAGCTTTCTTT.

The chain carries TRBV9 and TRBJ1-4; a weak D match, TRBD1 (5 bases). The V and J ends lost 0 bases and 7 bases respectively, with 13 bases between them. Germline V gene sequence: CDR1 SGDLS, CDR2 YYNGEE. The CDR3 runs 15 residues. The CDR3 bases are TGTGCCAGCAGCGTAGAAGGTTCCAGGGCTGAAAAACTGTTTTTT. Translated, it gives CASSVEGSRAEKLFF.

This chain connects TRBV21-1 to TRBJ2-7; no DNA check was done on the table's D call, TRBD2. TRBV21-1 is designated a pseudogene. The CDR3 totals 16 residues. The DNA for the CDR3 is TGTGCCAGCAGCCCCGGGGGGGGAGATCCTATCTACGAGCAGTACTTC. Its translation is CASSPGGGDPIYEQYF.

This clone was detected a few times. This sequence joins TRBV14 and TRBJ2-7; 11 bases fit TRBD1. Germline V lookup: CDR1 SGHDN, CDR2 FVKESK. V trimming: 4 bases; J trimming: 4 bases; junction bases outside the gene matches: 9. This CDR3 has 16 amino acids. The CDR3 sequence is CASSLTGQGALYEQYF. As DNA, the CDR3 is TGTGCCAGCAGCCTCACCGGACAGGGGGCTTTGTACGAGCAGTACTTC.

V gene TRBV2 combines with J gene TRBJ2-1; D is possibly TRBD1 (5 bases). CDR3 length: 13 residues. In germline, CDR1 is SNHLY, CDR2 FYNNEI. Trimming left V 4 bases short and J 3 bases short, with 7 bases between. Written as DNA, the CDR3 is TGTGCCAGCAGTGGCAGGGACTACAATGAGCAGTTCTTC. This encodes CASSGRDYNEQFF. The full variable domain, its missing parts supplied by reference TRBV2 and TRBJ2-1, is EPEVTQTPSHQVTQMGQEVILRCVPISNHLYFYWYRQILGQKVEFLVSFYNNEISEKSEIFDDQFSVERPDGSNFTLKIRSTKLEDSAMYFCASSGRDYNEQFFGPGTRLTVL.

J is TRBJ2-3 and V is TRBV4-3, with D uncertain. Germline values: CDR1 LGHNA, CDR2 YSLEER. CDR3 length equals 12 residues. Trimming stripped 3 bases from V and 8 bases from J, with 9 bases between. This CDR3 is CASSQASGTQYF. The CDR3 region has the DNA TGCGCCAGCAGCCAGGCCAGTGGTACGCAGTATTTT.